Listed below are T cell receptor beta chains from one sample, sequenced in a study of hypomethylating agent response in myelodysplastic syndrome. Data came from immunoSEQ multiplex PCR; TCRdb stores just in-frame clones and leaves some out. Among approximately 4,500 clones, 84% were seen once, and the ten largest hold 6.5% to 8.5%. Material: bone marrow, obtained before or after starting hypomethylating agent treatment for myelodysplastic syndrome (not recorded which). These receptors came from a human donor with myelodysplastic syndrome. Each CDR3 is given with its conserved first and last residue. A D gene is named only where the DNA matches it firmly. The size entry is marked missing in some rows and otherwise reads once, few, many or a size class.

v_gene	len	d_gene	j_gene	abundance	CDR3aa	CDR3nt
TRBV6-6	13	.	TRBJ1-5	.	CATLKGINQPQHF	TGTGCCACCCTTAAGGGCATAAATCAGCCCCAGCATTTT
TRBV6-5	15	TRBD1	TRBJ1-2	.	CASSTRTGGNYGYTF	TGTGCCAGCAGTACCCGGACAGGGGGGAACTATGGCTACACCTTC
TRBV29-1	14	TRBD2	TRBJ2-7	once	CSVVAGADTYEQYF	TGCAGCGTAGTAGCGGGGGCGGATACCTACGAGCAGTACTTC
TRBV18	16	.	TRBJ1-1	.	CASSPNGRAGGTEAFF	TGTGCCAGCTCACCTAACGGGAGGGCGGGGGGCACTGAAGCTTTCTTT
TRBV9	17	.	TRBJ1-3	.	CASSVDPSGDYGNTIYF	TGTGCCAGCAGCGTAGACCCCTCGGGGGATTACGGAAACACCATATATTTT
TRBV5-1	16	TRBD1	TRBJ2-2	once	CASSVPRQGAPGELFF	TGCGCCAGCAGCGTGCCCAGACAGGGGGCGCCCGGGGAGCTGTTTTTT
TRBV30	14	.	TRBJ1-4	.	CAWGGRGLNEKLFF	TGTGCCTGGGGAGGTAGAGGGCTAAATGAAAAACTGTTTTTT
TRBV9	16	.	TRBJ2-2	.	CASSVDGGLPTGELFF	TGTGCCAGCAGCGTAGACGGGGGGCTCCCCACCGGGGAGCTGTTTTTT
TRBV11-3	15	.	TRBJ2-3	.	CASSLSYRVTDTQYF	TGTGCCAGCAGCTTATCCTACAGGGTTACAGATACGCAGTATTTT
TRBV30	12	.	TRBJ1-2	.	CAWTPDSYGYTF	TGTGCCTGGACCCCGGACTCGTATGGCTACACCTTC
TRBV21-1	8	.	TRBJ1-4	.	CASSKLFF	TGTGCCAGCAGCAAACTGTTTTTT
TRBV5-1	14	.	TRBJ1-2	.	CASRPGQIDYGYTF	TGCGCCAGCAGACCCGGACAGATTGACTATGGCTACACCTTC
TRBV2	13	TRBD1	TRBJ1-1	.	CASSNRGRTEAFF	TGTGCCAGCAGCAACAGGGGTCGCACTGAAGCTTTCTTT
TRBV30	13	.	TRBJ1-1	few	CAWSMTVNTEAFF	TGTGCCTGGAGCATGACAGTGAACACTGAAGCTTTCTTT
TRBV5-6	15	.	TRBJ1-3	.	CASSLDRFSGNTIYF	TGTGCCAGCAGCCTTGACAGATTCTCTGGAAACACCATATATTTT
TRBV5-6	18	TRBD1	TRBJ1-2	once	CASSLETGTGGSGYGYTF	TGTGCCAGCAGCTTGGAAACCGGGACAGGGGGCTCGGGCTATGGCTACACCTTC
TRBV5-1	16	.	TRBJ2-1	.	CASSLGRTLTYNEQFF	TGCGCCAGCAGCTTGGGTAGGACACTCACATACAATGAGCAGTTCTTC
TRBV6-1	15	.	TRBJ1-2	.	CASSAAAGANSGYTF	TGTGCCAGCAGTGCAGCGGCCGGGGCTAATAGTGGCTACACCTTC
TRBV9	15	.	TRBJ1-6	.	CASSFDHDGFSPLHF	TGTGCCAGCAGCTTCGACCACGACGGATTTTCACCCCTCCACTTT
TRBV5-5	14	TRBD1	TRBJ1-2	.	CASSPRGAVYGYTF	TGTGCCAGCAGCCCCAGGGGGGCGGTCTATGGCTACACCTTC
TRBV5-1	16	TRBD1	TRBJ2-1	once	CASSEATGTGGREQFF	TGCGCCAGCAGCGAAGCAACCGGGACAGGGGGTCGGGAGCAGTTCTTC
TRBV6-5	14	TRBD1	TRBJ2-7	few	CASAEGQRVYEQYF	TGTGCCAGCGCTGAGGGACAGAGAGTCTACGAGCAGTACTTC
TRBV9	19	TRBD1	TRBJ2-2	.	CASSSRTGKNVVVTGELFF	TGTGCCAGCAGCTCACGGACAGGGAAAAACGTCGTCGTCACCGGGGAGCTGTTTTTT
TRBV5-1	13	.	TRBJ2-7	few	CASIGDTDYEQYF	TGCGCCAGCATTGGGGACACCGACTACGAGCAGTACTTC
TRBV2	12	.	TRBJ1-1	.	CASSEARGVAFF	TGTGCCAGCAGTGAAGCACGGGGGGTAGCTTTCTTT
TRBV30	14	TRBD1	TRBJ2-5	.	CAWRRPGGRETQYF	TGTGCCTGGAGAAGGCCAGGGGGCCGAGAGACCCAGTACTTC
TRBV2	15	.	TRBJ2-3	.	CASSEYLTGTDTQYF	TGTGCCAGCAGTGAATACCTTACGGGCACAGATACGCAGTATTTT